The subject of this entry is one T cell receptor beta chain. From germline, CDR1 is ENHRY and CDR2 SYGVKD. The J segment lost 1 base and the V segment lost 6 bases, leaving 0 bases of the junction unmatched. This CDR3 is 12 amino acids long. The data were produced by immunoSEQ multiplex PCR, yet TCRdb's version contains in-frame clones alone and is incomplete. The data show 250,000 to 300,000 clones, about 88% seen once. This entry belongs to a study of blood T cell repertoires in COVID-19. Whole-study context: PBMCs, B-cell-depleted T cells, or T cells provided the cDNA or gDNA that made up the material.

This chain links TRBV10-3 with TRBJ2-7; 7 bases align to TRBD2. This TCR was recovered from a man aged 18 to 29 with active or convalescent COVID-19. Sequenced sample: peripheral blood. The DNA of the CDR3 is TGTGCCATCAGGGGGGGGTCCTACGAGCAGTACTTC. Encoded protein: CAIRGGSYEQYF.